This TCR beta chain appears in the sequencing data of a study of shared clonotypes between healthy human individuals. Overall study context: The study used three CD4 naive, three CD4 memory, two CD8 naive and one CD8 memory plate per donor.

Several immunoSEQ plates received, in even portions, the genomic DNA of each subset. Libraries were prepared by immunoSEQ multiplex PCR; TCRdb keeps only in-frame clonotypes and omits some of them. The sample carries about 1.5 million clones, roughly 95% recorded once. This CDR3 is 12 amino acids long. The junction had 3 bases not matched to a gene; V was cut back by 7 bases and J by 3 bases. CDR1 is SQVTM, CDR2 ANQGSEA, per germline. The sample was naive CD4+ T cells sorted from blood. The subset: CD45RA+ positively selected. The chain recombines TRBV29-1 with TRBJ2-5; 9 nucleotides line up with TRBD2. The sequence derives from a young man in good health. CDR3 amino acids: CSGRLAEETQYF. DNA for the CDR3: TGCAGCGGCCGACTAGCGGAAGAGACCCAGTACTTC.